This TCR beta chain came from a study of glioma-infiltrating T cells. TCR alpha and beta CDR3 regions were amplified from RNA using iRepertoire nested multiplex PCR. TCRdb recomputed calls from the multiplex PCR reads with MiXCR, one row per CDR3 protein. The sample lists about 400,000 distinct CDR3 sequences; around 45% were seen once. With regard to this clonotype: One base away lies a much larger clone, so this may be a sequencing read error.

The CDR3 totals 12 residues. Germline CDR1 reads DFQATT; CDR2 reads SNEGSKA (reference sequence). The J segment lost 2 bases and the V segment lost 5 bases, leaving 3 bases of the junction unmatched. The chain uses TRBV20-1 and TRBJ2-7; 7 bases map to TRBD1. Sequences were obtained from glioma tissue, nonneoplastic brain tissue, or PBMCs (not recorded which). This TCR was recovered from a human donor with low-grade glioma or glioblastoma, undergoing nonglioma brain surgery, or in good health (not recorded which). CDR3 protein: CSAWDSTYEQYF. The CDR3 DNA is TGCAGTGCTTGGGACAGCACCTACGAGCAGTACTTC.